This T cell receptor (beta chain) originates from a study of vaccination effects on CD4 cells after COVID-19. Study at large: Researchers obtained post-vaccine samples at a median of 72 days past the second dose.

Sequencing was performed with immunoSEQ multiplex PCR; in TCRdb, only in-frame clones are kept and a portion is missing. The repertoire holds about 28,000 clones, roughly 80% seen once, with approximately 10% in the top ten. Note on this clone: Its antigen is not known.

ViraFEST used viral peptide pools to expand antigen-specific CD4+ T cells before sequencing. Following 10 days of culture, CD4+ T cells were isolated. The participants, recipients of two vaccine doses, got either BNT162b2 or mRNA-1273. V lost 8 bases and J lost 4; bases outside the gene matches: 10. Germline V gene lookup returns CDR1 SQVTM and CDR2 ANQGSEA. This CDR3 is built from 13 residues. Overall study findings and caveats: The study enrolled few convalescent patients and sampled no early post-infection timepoints.

J is TRBJ1-1 and V is TRBV29-1; TRBD1 matches 7 bases. This TCR was sampled from a human donor who received a COVID-19 vaccine. The material sequenced was CD4+ T cells from PBMCs cultured with HCoV-NL63 spike peptides, taken after COVID-19 vaccination. In DNA, the CDR3 is TGCAGCCCCACAGGGGACGGTGGCACTGAAGCTTTCTTT. Protein: CSPTGDGGTEAFF. Full variable domain (remainder filled in from reference TRBV29-1 and TRBJ1-1): SAVISQKPSRDICQRGTSLTIQCQVDSQVTMMFWYRQQPGQSLTLIATANQGSEATYESGFVIDKFPISRPNLTFSTLTVSNMSPEDSSIYLCSPTGDGGTEAFFGQGTRLTVV.